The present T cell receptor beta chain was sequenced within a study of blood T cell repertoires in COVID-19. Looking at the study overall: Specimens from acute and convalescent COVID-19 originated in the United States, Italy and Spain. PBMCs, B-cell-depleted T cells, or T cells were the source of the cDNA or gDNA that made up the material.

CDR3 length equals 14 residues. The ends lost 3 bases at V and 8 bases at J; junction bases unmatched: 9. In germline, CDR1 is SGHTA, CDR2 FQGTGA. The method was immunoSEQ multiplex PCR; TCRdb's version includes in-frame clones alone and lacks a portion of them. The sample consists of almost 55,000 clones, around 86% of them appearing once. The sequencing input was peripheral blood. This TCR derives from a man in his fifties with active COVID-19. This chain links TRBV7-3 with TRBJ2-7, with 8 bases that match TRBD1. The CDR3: CASSFSGTGGKQYF. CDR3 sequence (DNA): TGTGCCAGCAGCTTTTCCGGGACAGGAGGAAAGCAGTACTTC.